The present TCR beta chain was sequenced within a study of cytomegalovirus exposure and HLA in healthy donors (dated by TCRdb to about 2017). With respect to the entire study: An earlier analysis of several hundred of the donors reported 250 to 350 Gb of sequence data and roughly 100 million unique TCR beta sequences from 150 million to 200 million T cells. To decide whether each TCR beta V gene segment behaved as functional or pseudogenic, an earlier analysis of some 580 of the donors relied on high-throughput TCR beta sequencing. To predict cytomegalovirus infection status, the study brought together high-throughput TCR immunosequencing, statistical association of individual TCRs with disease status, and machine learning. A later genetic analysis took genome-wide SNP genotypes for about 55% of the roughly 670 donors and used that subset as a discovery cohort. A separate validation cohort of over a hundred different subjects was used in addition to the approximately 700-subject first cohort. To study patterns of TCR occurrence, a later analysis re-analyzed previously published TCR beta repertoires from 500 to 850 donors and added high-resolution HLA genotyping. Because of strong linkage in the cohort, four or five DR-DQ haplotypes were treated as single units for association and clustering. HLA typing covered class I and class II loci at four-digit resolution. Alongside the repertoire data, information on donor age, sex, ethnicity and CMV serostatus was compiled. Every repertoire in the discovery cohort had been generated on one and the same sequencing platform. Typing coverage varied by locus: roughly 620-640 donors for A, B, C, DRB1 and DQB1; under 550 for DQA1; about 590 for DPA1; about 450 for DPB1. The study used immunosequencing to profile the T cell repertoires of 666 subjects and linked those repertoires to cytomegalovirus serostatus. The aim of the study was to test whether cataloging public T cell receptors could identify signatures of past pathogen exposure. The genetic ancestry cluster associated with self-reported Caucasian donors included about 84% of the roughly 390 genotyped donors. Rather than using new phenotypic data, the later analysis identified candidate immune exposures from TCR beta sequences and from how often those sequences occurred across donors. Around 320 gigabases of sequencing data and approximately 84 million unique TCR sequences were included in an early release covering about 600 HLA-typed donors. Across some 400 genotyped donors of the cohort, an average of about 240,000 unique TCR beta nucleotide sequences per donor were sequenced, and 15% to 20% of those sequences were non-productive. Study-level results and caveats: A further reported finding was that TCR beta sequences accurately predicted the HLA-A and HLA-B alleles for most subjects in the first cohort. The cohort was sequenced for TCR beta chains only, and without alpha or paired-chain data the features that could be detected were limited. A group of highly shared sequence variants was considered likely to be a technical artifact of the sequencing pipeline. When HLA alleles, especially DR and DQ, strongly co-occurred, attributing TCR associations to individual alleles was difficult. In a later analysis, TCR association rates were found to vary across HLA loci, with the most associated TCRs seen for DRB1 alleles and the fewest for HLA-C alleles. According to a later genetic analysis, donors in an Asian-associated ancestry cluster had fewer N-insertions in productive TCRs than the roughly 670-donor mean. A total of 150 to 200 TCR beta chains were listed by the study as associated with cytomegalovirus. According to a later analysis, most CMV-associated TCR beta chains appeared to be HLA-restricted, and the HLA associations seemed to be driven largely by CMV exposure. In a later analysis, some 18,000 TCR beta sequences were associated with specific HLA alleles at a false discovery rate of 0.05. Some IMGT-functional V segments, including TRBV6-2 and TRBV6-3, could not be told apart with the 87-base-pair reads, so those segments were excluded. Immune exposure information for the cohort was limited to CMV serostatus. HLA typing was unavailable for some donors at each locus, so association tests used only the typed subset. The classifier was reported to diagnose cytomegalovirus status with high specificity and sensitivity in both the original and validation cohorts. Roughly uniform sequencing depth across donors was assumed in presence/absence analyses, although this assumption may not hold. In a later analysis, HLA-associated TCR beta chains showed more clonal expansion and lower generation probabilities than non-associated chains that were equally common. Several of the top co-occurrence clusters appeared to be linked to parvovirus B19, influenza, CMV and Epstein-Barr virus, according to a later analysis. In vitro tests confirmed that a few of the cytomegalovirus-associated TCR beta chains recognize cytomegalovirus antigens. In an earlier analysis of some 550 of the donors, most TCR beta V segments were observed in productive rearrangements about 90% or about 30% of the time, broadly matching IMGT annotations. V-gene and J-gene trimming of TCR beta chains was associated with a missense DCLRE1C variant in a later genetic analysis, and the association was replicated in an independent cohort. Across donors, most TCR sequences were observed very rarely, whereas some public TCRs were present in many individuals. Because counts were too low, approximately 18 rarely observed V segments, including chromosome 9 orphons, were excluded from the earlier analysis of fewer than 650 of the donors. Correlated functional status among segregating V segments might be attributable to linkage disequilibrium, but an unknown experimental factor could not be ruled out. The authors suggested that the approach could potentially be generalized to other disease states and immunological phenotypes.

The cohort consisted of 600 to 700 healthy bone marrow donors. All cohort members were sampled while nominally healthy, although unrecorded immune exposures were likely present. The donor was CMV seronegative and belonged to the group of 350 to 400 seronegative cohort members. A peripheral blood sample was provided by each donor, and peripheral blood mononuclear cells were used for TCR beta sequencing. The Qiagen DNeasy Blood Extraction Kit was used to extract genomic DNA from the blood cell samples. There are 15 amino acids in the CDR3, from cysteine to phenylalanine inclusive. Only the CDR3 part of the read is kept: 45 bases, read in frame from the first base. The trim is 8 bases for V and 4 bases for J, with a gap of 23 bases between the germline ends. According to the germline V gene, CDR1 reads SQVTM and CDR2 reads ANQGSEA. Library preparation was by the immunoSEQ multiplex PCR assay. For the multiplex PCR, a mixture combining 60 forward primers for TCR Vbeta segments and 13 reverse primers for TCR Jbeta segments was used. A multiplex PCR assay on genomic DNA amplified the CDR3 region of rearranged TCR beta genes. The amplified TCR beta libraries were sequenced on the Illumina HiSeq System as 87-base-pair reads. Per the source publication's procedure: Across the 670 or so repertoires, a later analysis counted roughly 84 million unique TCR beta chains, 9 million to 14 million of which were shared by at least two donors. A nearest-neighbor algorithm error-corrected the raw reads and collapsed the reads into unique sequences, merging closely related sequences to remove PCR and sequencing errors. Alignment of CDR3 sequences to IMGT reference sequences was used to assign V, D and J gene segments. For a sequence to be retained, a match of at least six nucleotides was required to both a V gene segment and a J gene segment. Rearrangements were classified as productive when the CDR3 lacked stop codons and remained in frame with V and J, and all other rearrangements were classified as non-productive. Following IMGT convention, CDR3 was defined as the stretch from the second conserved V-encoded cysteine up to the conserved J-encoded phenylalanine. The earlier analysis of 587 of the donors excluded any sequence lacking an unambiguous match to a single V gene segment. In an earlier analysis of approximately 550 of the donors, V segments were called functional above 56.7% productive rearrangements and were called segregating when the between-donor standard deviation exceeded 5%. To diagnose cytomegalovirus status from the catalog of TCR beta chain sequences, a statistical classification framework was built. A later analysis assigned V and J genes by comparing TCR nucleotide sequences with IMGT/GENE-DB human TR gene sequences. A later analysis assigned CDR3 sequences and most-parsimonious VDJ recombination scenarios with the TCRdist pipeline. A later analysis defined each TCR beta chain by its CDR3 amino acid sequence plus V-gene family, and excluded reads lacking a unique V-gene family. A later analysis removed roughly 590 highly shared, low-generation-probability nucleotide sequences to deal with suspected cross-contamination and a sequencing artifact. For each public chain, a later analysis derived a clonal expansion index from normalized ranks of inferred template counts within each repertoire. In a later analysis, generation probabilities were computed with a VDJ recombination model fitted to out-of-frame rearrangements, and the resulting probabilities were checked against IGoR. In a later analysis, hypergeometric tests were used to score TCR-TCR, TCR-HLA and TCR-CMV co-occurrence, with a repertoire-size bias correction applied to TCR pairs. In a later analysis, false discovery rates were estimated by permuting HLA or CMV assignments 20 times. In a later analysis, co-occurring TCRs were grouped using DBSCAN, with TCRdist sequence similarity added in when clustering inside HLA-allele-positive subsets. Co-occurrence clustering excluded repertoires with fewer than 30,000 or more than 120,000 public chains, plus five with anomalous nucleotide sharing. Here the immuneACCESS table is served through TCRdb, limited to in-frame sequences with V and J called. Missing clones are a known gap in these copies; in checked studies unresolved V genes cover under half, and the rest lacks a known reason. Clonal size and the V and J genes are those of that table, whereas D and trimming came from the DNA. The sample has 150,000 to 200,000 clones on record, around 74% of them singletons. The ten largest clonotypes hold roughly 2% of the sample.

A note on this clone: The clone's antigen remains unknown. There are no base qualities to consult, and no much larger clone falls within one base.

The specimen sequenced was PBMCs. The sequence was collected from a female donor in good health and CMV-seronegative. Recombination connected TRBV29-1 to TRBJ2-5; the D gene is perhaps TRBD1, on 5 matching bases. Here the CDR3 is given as CSISHRRETGETQYF. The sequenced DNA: TGCAGCATTAGCCACCGCAGGGAAACGGGAGAGACCCAGTACTTC.